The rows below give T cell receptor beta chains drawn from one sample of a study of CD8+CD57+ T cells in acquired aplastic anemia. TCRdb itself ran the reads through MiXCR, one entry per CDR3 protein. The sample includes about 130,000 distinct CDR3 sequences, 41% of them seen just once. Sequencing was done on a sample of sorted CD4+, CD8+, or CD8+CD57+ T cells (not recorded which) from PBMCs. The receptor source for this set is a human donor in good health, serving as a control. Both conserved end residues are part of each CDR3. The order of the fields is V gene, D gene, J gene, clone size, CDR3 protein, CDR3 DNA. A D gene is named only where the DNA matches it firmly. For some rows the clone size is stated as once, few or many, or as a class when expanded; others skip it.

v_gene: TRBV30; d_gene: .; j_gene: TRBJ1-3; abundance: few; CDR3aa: CAWSPPRGRANTIYF; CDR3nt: TGTGCCTGGAGTCCACCTAGGGGCAGGGCGAACACCATATATTTT
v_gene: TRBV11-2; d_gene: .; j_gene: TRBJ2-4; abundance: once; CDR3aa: CASSLAGDRGYF; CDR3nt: TGTGCCAGCAGCTTAGCGGGAGACAGAGGGTACTTC
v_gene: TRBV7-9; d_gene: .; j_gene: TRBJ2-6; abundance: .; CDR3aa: CASRPSGANVLTF; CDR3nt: TGTGCCAGCAGACCGTCTGGGGCCAACGTCCTGACTTTC
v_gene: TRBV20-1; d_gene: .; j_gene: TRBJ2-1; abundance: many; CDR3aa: CSARSVAIYNEQFF; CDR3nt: TGCAGTGCTAGATCGGTGGCTATCTACAATGAGCAGTTCTTC
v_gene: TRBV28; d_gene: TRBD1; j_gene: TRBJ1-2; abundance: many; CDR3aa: CASSRGDSYGYTF; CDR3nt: TGTGCCAGCAGTCGGGGGGACAGCTATGGCTACACCTTC
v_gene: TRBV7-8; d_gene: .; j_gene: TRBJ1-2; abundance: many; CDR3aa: CASSLYSGEGYGYTF; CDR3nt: TGTGCCAGCAGCTTATACTCTGGTGAAGGCTATGGCTACACCTTC
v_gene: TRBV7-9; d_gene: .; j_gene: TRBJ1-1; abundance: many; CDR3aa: CASTLSLLGEAFF; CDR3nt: TGTGCCAGCACCTTAAGCCTCCTTGGGGAAGCTTTCTTT
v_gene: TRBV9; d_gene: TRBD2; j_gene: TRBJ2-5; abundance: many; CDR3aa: CASSEGLAGETQYF; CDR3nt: TGTGCCAGCAGCGAGGGACTAGCGGGAGAGACCCAGTACTTC
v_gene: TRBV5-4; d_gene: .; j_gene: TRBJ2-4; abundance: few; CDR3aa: CASSLGEGGRENIQYF; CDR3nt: TGTGCCAGCAGCTTGGGTGAGGGAGGCCGGGAAAACATTCAGTACTTC
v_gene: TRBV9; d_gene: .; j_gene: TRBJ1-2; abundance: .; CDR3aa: CASSTRLRGYTF; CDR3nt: TGTGCCAGCAGCACCCGACTCAGAGGCTACACCTTC
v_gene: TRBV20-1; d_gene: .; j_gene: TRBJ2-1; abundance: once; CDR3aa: CSARPPNRARNEQFF; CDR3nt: TGCAGTGCTAGACCACCGAACCGGGCCCGGAATGAGCAGTTCTTC
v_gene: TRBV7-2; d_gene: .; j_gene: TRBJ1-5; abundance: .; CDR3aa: CASSKDSLSNQPQHF; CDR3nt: TGTGCCAGCAGCAAGGACAGCCTTAGCAATCAGCCCCAGCATTTT
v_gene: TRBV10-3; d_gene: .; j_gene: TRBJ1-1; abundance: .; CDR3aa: CAISGHRTEAFF; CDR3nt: TGTGCCATCAGTGGGCATAGGACTGAAGCTTTCTTT
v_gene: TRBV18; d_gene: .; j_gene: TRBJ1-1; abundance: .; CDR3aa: CARSPRGDTEAFF; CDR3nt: TGTGCCCGCTCACCTAGAGGTGATACTGAAGCTTTCTTT
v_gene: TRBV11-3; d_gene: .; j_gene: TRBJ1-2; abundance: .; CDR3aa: CAGSLDAAGYTF; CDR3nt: TGTGCCGGCAGCTTGGATGCGGCGGGCTACACCTTC
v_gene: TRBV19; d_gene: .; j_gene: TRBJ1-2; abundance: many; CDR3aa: CASSASTVANYGYTF; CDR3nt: TGTGCCAGTAGCGCCTCGACAGTAGCTAACTATGGCTACACCTTC
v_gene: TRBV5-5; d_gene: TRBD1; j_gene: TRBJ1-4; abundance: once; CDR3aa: CASGFTGGMESGKLFF; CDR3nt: TGTGCCAGCGGCTTCACAGGGGGCATGGAAAGTGGAAAACTGTTTTTT
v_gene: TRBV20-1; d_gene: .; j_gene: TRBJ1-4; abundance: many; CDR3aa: CSARYSLGEKLFF; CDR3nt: TGCAGTGCTAGGTACAGCTTGGGTGAAAAACTGTTTTTT
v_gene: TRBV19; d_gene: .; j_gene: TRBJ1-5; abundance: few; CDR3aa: CASSRRAQQPQHF; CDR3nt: TGTGCCAGTAGTAGAAGAGCACAACAGCCCCAGCATTTT
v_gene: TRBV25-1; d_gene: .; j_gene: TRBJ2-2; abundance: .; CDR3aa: CASSETATGELFF; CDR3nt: TGTGCCAGCAGTGAGACGGCCACCGGGGAGCTGTTTTTT
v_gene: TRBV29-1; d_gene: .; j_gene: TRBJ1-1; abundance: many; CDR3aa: CSGVGVLGQTNTEAFF; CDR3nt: TGCAGCGGTGTTGGAGTTTTAGGCCAGACGAACACTGAAGCTTTCTTT
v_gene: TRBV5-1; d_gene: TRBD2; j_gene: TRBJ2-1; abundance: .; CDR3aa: CASSFGLAGAEKQFF; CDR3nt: TGCGCCAGCAGCTTCGGGCTAGCGGGGGCTGAGAAGCAGTTCTTC
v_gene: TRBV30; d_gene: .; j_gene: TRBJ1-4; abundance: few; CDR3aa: CAGGLNEKLFF; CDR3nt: TGTGCCGGAGGACTTAATGAAAAACTGTTTTTT
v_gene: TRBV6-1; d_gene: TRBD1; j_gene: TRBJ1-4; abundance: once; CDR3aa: CANSRQGAEKLFF; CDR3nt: TGTGCCAACAGTCGACAGGGTGCCGAAAAACTGTTTTTT
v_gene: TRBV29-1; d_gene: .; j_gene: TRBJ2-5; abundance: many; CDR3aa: CSVETGSGSQYF; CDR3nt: TGCAGCGTTGAAACAGGGAGTGGGTCCCAGTACTTC
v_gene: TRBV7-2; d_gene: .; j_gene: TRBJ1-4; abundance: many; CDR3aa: CASSLGLNSHEKLFF; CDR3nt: TGTGCCAGCAGCTTAGGTTTGAACTCCCATGAAAAACTGTTTTTT
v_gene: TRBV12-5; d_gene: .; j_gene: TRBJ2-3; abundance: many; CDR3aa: CASGSGRRDTQYF; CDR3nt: TGTGCTAGTGGTTCCGGACGGAGAGATACGCAGTATTTT
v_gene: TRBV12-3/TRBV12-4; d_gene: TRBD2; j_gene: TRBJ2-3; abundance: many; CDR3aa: CASSLGGGTDTQYF; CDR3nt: TGTGCCAGCAGTTTGGGGGGGGGGACAGATACGCAGTATTTT
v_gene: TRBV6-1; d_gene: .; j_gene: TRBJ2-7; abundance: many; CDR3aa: CASRDGLDGSYEQYF; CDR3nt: TGTGCCAGCAGAGATGGACTCGACGGTTCCTACGAGCAGTACTTC
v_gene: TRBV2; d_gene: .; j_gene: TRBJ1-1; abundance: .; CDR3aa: CASSYPGTPEAFF; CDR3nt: TGTGCCAGCAGTTACCCCGGGACTCCAGAAGCTTTCTTT
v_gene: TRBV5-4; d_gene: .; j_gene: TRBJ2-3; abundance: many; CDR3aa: CASSRTVGTPTDTQYF; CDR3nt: TGTGCCAGCAGCCGTACTGTTGGGACTCCCACAGATACGCAGTATTTT
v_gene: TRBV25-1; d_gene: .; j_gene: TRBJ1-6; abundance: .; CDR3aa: CASSARSSYNSPLHF; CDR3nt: TGTGCCAGCAGTGCCCGGAGCTCCTATAATTCACCCCTCCACTTT
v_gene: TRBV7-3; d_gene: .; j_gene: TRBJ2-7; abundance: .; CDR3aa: CASSFGLSGLNEQYF; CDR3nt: TGTGCCAGCAGCTTCGGGTTGAGCGGGCTTAACGAGCAGTACTTC
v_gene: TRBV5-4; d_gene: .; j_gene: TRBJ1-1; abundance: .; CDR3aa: CASSPLRNTEAFF; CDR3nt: TGTGCCAGCAGCCCGTTAAGGAACACTGAAGCTTTCTTT
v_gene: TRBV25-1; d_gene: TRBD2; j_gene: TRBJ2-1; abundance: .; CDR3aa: CASSARDPGEGYEQFF; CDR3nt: TGTGCCAGCAGTGCTAGAGATCCGGGGGAGGGCTATGAGCAGTTCTTC
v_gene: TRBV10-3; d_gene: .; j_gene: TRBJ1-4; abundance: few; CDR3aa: CAIKTEQNEKLFF; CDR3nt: TGTGCCATCAAGACAGAACAAAATGAAAAACTGTTTTTT
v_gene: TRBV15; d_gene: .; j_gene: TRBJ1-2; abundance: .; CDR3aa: CATSRDPPQLAGLYGYTF; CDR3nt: TGTGCCACCAGCAGAGATCCCCCCCAATTGGCGGGTCTCTATGGCTACACCTTC
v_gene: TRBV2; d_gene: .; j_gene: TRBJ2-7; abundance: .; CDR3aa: CASRGLPSYEQYF; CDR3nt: TGTGCCAGCAGGGGGCTGCCCTCCTACGAGCAGTACTTC
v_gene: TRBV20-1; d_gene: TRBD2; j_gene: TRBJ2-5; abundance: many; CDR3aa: CSARNRLAETQYF; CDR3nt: TGCAGTGCTAGAAACCGACTAGCGGAGACCCAGTACTTC
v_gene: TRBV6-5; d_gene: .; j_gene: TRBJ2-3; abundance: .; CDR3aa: CASSLAPGTDTQYF; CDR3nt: TGTGCCAGCAGTTTAGCTCCGGGTACGGATACGCAGTATTTT
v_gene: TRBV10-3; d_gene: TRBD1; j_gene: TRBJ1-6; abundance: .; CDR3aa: CAISEFFPGQGNLPPHF; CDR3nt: TGTGCCATCAGTGAGTTCTTTCCGGGACAGGGCAATTTACCCCCCCACTTT
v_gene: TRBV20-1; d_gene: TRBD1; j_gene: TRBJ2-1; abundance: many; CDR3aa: CSARNRQGPYNEQFF; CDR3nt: TGCAGTGCTAGAAACCGACAGGGACCCTACAATGAGCAGTTCTTC
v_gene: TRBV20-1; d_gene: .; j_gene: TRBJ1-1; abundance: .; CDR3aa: CSARTTLNTEALF; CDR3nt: TGCAGTGCTAGGACTACACTGAACACTGAAGCTCTCTTT
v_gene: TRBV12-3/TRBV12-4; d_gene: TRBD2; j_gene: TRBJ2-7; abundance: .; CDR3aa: CASRAGTSLYEQYF; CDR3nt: TGTGCCAGCAGGGCCGGGACTAGCCTCTACGAGCAGTACTTC
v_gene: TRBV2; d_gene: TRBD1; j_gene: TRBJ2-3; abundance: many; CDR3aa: CASSPRDRGGPDTQYF; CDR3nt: TGTGCCAGCAGTCCCCGGGACAGGGGGGGGCCAGATACGCAGTATTTT
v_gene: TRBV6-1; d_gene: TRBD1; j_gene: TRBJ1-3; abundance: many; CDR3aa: CASSGQGASTIYF; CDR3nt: TGTGCCAGCAGCGGACAGGGGGCATCCACCATATATTTT
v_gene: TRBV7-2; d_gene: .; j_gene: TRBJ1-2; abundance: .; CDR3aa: CASSPWDGELYGYTF; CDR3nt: TGTGCCAGCAGCCCCTGGGACGGCGAACTCTATGGCTACACCTTC
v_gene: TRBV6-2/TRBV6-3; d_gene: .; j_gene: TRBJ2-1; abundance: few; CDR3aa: CASSYTPQSGYDNEQFF; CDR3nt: TGTGCCAGCAGTTACACGCCCCAGTCAGGGTATGACAATGAGCAGTTCTTC
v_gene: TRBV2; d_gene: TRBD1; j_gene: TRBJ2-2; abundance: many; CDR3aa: CASTLARDRGGTGELFF; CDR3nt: TGTGCCAGCACCCTGGCCCGGGACAGGGGGGGCACCGGGGAGCTGTTTTTT
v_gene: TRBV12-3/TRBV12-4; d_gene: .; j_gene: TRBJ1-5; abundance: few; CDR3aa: CASSRELGLVGNQPQHF; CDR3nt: TGTGCCAGCAGTCGTGAGTTGGGGCTCGTGGGCAATCAGCCCCAGCATTTT
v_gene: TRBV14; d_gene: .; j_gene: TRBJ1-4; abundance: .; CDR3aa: CASSQDIYEKLFF; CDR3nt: TGTGCCAGCAGCCAGGACATCTATGAAAAACTGTTTTTT
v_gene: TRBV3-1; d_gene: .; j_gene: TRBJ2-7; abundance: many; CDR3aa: CASSQVGGGGYEQYF; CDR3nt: TGTGCCAGCAGCCAAGTTGGAGGGGGCGGGTACGAGCAGTACTTC
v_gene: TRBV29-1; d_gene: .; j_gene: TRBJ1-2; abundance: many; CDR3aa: CSVESLDSGYTF; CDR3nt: TGCAGCGTTGAAAGTCTTGACAGCGGCTACACCTTC
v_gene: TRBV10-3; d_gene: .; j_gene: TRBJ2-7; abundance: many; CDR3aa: CAIRKDSNEQYF; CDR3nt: TGTGCCATCAGGAAGGACAGTAACGAGCAGTACTTC
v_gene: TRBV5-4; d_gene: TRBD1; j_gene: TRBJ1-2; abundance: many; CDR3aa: CASRFGTGLAGGYTF; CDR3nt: TGTGCCAGCAGGTTCGGGACAGGCCTTGCGGGGGGCTACACCTTC
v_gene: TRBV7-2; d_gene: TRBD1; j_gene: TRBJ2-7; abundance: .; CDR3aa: CASSYDRGGYEQYF; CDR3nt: TGTGCCAGCAGCTATGACAGGGGGGGCTACGAGCAGTACTTC
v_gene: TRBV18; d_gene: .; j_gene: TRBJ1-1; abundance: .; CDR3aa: CASSPFIESPSGAFF; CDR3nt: TGTGCCAGCTCACCATTTATCGAGTCTCCTTCTGGAGCTTTCTTT
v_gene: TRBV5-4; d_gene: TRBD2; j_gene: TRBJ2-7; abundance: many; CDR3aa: CASSLARLAGVSYEQYF; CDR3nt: TGTGCCAGCAGCTTGGCCCGCTTAGCGGGGGTTTCCTACGAGCAGTACTTC
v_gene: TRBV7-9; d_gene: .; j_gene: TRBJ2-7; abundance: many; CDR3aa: CASSLRGSYEQYF; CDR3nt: TGTGCCAGCAGCTTGAGGGGATCTTACGAGCAGTACTTC